This T cell receptor (beta chain) was captured in a study of beta chain features in type 1 diabetes. As every portion of the isolated RNA was reverse transcribed, the sequencing read expressed TCRB transcripts. Only in-frame clones appear in the TCRdb table, and some are missing; sequencing was by immunoSEQ multiplex PCR. The sample consists of tens of thousands of clones, roughly two fifths of them appearing once. A note on this clone: No antigen is known for it.

The ends lost 6 bases at V and 8 bases at J; junction bases unmatched: 9. The length of the CDR3 is 15 residues. From germline, CDR1 is SNHLY and CDR2 FYNNEI. Study-level points and caveats: The study found fewer insertions and more deletions at VDJ junctions in type 1 diabetes patients. High-TCR-expressing cells could be over-represented by cDNA sequencing. Moderately but significantly shorter TCRB CDR3s were found in Type 1 diabetes patients in all four CD4+ subsets.

The sequencing input was Tregs from blood. The receptor's source is a man younger than 45 with type 1 diabetes. The V gene is TRBV2, the J gene TRBJ2-1, with 11 bases that match TRBD2. In DNA form, the CDR3 reads TGTGCCAGCAGGGGTGAACTAGCGGGAGTGTATGAGCAGTTCTTC. Protein product: CASRGELAGVYEQFF.